A selection of T cell receptor beta chains follows, all from one sample in a study of blood T cell repertoires in COVID-19. The data were produced by immunoSEQ multiplex PCR, yet TCRdb's version contains in-frame clones alone and is incomplete. The repertoire holds approximately 150,000 clones, with about four fifths as singletons. Material for sequencing was peripheral blood. The receptor source for this set is a woman aged 60-70 years with COVID-19, enrolled during active disease. The CDR3 runs from the conserved cysteine through the conserved F or W. Fields, in order: clone size, D gene, V gene, J gene, CDR3 DNA, CDR3 protein. A D gene is named only where the DNA matches it firmly. Clone size is stated in some rows and not others, as once, few, many or a class when expanded.

>once|TRBD2|TRBV9|TRBJ2-7
TGTGCCAGCAGCTATGGACTAGCGGGAGGGAACGAGCAGTACTTC
CASSYGLAGGNEQYF
>.|TRBD2|TRBV10-1|TRBJ2-1
TGCGCCAGCAGTGGGACTAGCGGGCGCTACAATGAGCAGTTCTTC
CASSGTSGRYNEQFF
>.|TRBD2|TRBV14|TRBJ2-5
TGTGCCAGCAGCGCTACTAGCGGACAAGAGACCCAGTACTTC
CASSATSGQETQYF
>few|.|TRBV6-5|TRBJ1-6
TGTGCCAGCAGTTACCGGGAGGAACTAAATTCACCCCTCCACTTT
CASSYREELNSPLHF
>.|.|TRBV7-9|TRBJ1-2
TGTGCCAGCAGCTTAGATCTATATGGCTACACCTTC
CASSLDLYGYTF
>once|.|TRBV15|TRBJ1-1
TGTGCCTCCCGCGAAGCGTTCTCCCTTTTCATGAACACTGAAGCTTTCTTT
CASREAFSLFMNTEAFF
>many|.|TRBV21-1|TRBJ1-2
TGTGCCAGCAGCAAAAAAGAGGACAGGAACTATGGCTACACCTTC
CASSKKEDRNYGYTF
>.|TRBD2|TRBV7-2|TRBJ2-7
TGTGCCAGCAGCTTCACTAGCGGGAGGAACGAGCAGTACTTC
CASSFTSGRNEQYF
>.|.|TRBV3-1/TRBV3-2|TRBJ2-5
TGTGCCAGCAGCCATCTAGGCGTGGAGACCCAGTACTTC
CASSHLGVETQYF
>.|TRBD2|TRBV28|TRBJ2-1
TGTGCCAGCAATCGGCTAGCGGGGTTGAATGAGCAGTTCTTC
CASNRLAGLNEQFF
>once|TRBD2|TRBV7-2|TRBJ2-2
TGTGCCAGCAGTCCTACTAGCGGGGGCGGCACCGGGGAGCTGTTTTTT
CASSPTSGGGTGELFF